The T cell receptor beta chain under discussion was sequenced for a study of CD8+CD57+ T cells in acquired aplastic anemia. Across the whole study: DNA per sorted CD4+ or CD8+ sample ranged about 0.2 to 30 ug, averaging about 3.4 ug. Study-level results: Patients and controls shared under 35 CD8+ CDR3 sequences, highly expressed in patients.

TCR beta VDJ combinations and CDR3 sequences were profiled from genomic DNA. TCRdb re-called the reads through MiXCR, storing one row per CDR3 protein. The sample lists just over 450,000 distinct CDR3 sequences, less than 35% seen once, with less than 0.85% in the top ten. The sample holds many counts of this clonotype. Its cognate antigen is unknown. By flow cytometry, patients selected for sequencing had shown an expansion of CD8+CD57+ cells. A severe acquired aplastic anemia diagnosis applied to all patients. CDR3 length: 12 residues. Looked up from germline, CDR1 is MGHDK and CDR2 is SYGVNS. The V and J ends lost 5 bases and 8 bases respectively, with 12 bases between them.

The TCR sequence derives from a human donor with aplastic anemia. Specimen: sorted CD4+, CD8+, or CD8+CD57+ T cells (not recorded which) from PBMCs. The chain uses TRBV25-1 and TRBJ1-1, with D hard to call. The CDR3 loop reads CASSFSGREAFF. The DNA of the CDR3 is TGTGCCAGCAGTTTTTCCGGCAGGGAAGCTTTCTTT.